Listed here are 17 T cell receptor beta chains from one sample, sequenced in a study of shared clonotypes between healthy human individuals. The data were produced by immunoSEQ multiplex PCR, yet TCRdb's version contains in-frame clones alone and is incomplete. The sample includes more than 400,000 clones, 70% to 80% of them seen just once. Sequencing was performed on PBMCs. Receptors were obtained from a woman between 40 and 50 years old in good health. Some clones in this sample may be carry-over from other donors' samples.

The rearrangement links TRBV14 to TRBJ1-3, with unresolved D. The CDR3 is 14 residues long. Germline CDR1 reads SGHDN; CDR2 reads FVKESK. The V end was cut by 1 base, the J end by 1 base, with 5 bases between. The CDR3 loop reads CASSQGGSGNTIYF. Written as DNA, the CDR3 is TGTGCCAGCAGCCAAGGGGGTTCTGGAAACACCATATATTTT.

CDR3 sequence: CASRQTGKAGTGELFF. DNA for the CDR3: TGCGCCAGCAGGCAAACAGGGAAGGCGGGCACCGGGGAGCTGTTTTTT. This chain uses TRBV5-1 with TRBJ2-2, with D possibly TRBD1 on 6 matching bases. Germline-derived CDR1 and CDR2 are SGHRS and YFSETQ. Deletions cut 5 bases from V and 4 bases from J, with 18 bases between. CDR3 length: 16 residues.

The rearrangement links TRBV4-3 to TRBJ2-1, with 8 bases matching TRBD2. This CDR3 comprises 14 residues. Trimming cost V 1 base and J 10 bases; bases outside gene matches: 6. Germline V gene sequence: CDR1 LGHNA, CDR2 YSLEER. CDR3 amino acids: CASSQAGREAEQFF. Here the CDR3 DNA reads TGCGCCAGCAGCCAAGCGGGGCGGGAGGCAGAGCAGTTCTTC.

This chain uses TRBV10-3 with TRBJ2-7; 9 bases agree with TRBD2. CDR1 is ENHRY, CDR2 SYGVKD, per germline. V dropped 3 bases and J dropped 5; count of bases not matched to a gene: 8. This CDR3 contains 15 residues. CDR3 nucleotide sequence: TGTGCCATCAGTGAACCTGGGACTAGCAGGGACGAGCAGTACTTC. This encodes CAISEPGTSRDEQYF.

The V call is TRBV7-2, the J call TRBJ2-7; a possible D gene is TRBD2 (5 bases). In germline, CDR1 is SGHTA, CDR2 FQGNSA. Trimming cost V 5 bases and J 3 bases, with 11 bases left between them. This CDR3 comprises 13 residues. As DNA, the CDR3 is TGTGCCAGCAGCCTAGGACTGAACTACGAGCAGTACTTC. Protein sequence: CASSLGLNYEQYF.

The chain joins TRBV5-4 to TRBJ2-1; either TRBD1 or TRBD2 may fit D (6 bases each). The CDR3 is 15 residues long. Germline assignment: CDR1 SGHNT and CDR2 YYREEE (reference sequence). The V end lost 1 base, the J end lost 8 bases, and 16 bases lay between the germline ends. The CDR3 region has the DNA TGTGCCAGCAGCTTGATTAGGGGGGAGTTGGATGAGCAGTTCTTC. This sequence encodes CASSLIRGELDEQFF.

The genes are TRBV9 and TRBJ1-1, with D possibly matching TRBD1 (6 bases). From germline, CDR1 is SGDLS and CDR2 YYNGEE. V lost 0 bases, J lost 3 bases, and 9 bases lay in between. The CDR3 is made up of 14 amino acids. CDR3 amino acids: CASSVVQGDTEAFF. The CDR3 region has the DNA TGTGCCAGCAGCGTAGTACAGGGAGACACTGAAGCTTTCTTT.

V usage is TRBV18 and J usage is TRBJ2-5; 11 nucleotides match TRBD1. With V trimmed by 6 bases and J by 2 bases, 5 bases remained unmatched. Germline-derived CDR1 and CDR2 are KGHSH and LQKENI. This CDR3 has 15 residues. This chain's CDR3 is CASSQGTGGQETQYF. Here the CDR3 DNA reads TGTGCCAGCTCCCAAGGGACAGGGGGACAAGAGACCCAGTACTTC.

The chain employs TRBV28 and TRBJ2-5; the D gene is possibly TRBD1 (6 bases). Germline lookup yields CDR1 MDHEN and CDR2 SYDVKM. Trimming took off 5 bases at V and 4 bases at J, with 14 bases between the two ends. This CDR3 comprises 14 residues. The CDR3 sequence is CASSANRELETQYF. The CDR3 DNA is TGTGCCAGCAGTGCAAACAGGGAATTAGAGACCCAGTACTTC.

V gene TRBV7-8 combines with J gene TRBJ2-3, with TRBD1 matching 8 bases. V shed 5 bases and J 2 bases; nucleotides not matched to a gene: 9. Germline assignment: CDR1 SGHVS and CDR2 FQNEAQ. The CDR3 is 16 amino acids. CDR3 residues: CASSPRTGMDTDTQYF. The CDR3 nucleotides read TGTGCCAGCAGCCCAAGGACAGGGATGGACACAGATACGCAGTATTTT.

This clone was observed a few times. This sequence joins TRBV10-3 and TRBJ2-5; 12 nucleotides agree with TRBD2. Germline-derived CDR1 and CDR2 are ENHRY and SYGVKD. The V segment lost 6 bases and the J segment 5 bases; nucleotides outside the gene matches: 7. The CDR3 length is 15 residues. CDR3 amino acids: CAIRSSGGEWETQYF. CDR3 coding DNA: TGTGCCATCAGGTCTAGCGGGGGGGAGTGGGAGACCCAGTACTTC.

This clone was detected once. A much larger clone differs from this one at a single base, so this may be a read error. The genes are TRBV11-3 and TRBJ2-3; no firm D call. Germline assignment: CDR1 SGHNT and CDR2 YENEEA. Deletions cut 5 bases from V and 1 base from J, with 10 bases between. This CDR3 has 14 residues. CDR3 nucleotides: TGTGCCAGCAGCCCCTCCCGGGGCACAGATACGCAGTATTTT. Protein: CASSPSRGTDTQYF.

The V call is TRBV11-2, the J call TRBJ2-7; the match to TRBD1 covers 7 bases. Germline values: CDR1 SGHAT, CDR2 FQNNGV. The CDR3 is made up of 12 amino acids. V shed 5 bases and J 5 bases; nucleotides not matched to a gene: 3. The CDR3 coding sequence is TGTGCCAGCAGCCGACAGGGAAACGAGCAGTACTTC. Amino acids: CASSRQGNEQYF.

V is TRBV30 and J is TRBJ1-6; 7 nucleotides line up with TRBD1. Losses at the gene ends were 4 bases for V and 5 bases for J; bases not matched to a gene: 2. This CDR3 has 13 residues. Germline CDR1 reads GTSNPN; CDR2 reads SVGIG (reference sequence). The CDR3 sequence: CAWIRGDNSPLHF. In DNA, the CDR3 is TGTGCCTGGATCAGGGGGGATAATTCACCCCTCCACTTT.

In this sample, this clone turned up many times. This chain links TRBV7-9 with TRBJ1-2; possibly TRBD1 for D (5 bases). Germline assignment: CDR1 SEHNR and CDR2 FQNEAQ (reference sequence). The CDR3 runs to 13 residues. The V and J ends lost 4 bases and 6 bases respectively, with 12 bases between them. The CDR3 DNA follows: TGTGCCAGCAGCTACAGGCAGGAGAATGGCTACACCTTC. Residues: CASSYRQENGYTF.

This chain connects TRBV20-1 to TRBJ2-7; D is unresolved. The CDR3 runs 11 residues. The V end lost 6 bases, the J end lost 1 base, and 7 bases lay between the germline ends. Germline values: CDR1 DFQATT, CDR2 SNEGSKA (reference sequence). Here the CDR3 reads CSAETSYEQYF. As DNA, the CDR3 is TGCAGTGCAGAGACATCCTACGAGCAGTACTTC.

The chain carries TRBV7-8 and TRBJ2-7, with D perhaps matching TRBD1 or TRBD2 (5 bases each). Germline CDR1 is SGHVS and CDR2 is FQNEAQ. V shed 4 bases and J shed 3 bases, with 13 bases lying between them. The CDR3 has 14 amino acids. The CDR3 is CASSSTGTVYEQYF. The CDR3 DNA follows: TGTGCCAGCAGCTCGACCGGGACGGTCTACGAGCAGTACTTC.